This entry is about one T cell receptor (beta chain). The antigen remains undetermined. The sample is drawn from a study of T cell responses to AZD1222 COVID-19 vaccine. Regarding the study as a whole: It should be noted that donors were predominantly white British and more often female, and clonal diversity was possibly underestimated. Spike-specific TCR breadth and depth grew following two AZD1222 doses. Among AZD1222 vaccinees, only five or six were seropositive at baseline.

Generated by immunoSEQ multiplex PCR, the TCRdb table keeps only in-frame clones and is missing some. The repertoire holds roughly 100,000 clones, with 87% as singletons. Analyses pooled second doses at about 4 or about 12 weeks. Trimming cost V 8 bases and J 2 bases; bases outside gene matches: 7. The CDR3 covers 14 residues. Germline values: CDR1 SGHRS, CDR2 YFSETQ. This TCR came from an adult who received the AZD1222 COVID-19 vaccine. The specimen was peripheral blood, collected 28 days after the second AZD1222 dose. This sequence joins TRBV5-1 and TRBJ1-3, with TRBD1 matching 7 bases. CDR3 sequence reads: CASRQGLAGNTIYF. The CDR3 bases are TGCGCCAGTAGACAGGGACTTGCTGGAAACACCATATATTTT. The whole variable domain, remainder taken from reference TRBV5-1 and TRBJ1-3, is KAGVTQTPRYLIKTRGQQVTLSCSPISGHRSVSWYQQTPGQGLQFLFEYFSETQRNKGNFPGRFSGRQFSNSRSEMNVSTLELGDSALYLCASRQGLAGNTIYFGEGSWLTVV.